These 21 T cell receptor beta chains came from one sample sequenced in a study of blood T cell repertoires in COVID-19 (dated by TCRdb to the early 2020s). The library relied on the immunoSEQ multiplex PCR assay. The clones in this table, taken by TCRdb from immuneACCESS, are in-frame only. Not every clone is retained; where verified, under half of the shortfall comes from an unresolved V gene, and the cause of the rest is unknown. The sample table holds some 40,000 clones, of which 70% to 90% were seen once. Clones ranked in the top ten supply around 5.2% of the sample. The specimen sequenced was peripheral blood. The receptors were gathered from a man in his forties with active COVID-19.

V gene TRBV19 combines with J gene TRBJ2-3; the D gene is possibly TRBD1 (6 bases). The germline V gene encodes CDR1 LNHDA and CDR2 SQIVND (reference sequence). Trimming left V 4 bases short and J 2 bases short, with 13 bases between. The CDR3 is 15 amino acids. The CDR3 DNA reads TGTGCCAGTAGTAGGAGGACAGAGCTCACAGATACGCAGTATTTT. Protein sequence: CASSRRTELTDTQYF.

V is TRBV27 and J is TRBJ2-4; D remains unclear. V gave up 5 bases and J gave up 0 bases, with 5 bases separating them. This CDR3 has 13 residues. Germline CDR1 and CDR2: MNHEY and SMNVEV (reference sequence). The CDR3 loop is CASSPVAKNIQYF. The DNA of the CDR3 is TGTGCCAGCAGTCCCGTAGCCAAAAACATTCAGTACTTC.

This clone showed up just once. The gene calls are TRBV24-1 and TRBJ2-7; TRBD1 might be the D (5 bases). Germline V gene lookup returns CDR1 KGHDR and CDR2 SFDVKD. V lost 5 bases, J lost 2 bases, and 9 bases lay in between. This CDR3 region has 13 residues. CDR3 sequence: CATSAQATYEQYF. Here the CDR3 DNA reads TGTGCCACCAGTGCACAGGCCACCTACGAGCAGTACTTC.

V gene TRBV11-2 combines with J gene TRBJ1-6; the D is unclear. Germline CDR1 reads SGHAT; CDR2 reads FQNNGV. Deletions cut 1 base from V and 7 bases from J, with 17 bases between. The CDR3 is 17 amino acids. The CDR3 spells CASSLGFSEGGNSPLHF. The CDR3, as DNA: TGTGCCAGCAGCTTAGGGTTTTCGGAGGGTGGAAATTCACCCCTCCACTTT.

The V and J genes are TRBV5-8 and TRBJ2-7; the match to TRBD2 covers 10 bases. The J segment lost 4 bases and the V segment lost 4 bases, leaving 5 bases of the junction unmatched. The germline CDR1 and CDR2 sequences are SGHTS and YDEGEE. This CDR3 has 14 amino acids. The CDR3 DNA sequence: TGTGCCAGCAGCCCTAGCGGGAGAGTATACGAGCAGTACTTC. As protein: CASSPSGRVYEQYF.

This clone was observed a handful of times. For the CDR3, the DNA is TGTGCCAGCAGTCCTTTTCTGACTTTCGGAGGAGGCTACACCTTC. Its translation is CASSPFLTFGGGYTF. The rearrangement joins TRBV2 to TRBJ1-2; D uncertain. The germline CDR1 and CDR2 sequences are SNHLY and FYNNEI. There are 15 residues in the CDR3. Trimming took 5 bases from V and 8 from J, leaving 21 bases between them.

The V gene is TRBV7-3, the J gene TRBJ2-4; 9 nucleotides agree with TRBD1. V shed 3 bases, J shed 0 bases, and the junction held 12 bases outside the gene matches. Germline V lookup: CDR1 SGHTA, CDR2 FQGTGA. The CDR3 has 19 residues. Written as DNA, the CDR3 is TGTGCCAGCAGCTTCTTGGACAGGGGACAGTCGGCAGCCAAAAACATTCAGTACTTC. This codes for CASSFLDRGQSAAKNIQYF. Filled out from reference TRBV7-3 and TRBJ2-4, the complete variable domain reads GAGVSQTPSNKVTEKGKYVELRCDPISGHTALYWYRQSLGQGPEFLIYFQGTGAADDSGLPNDRFFAVRPEGSVSTLKIQRTERGDSAVYLCASSFLDRGQSAAKNIQYFGAGTRLSVL.

This chain uses TRBV18 with TRBJ2-5, with 9 bases fitting TRBD2. The junction had 7 bases not matched to a gene; V was cut back by 4 bases and J by 4 bases. The CDR3 has 15 amino acids. Germline V gene sequence: CDR1 KGHSH, CDR2 LQKENI. The CDR3 DNA sequence: TGTGCCAGCTCACTTAGCGGGAGTGCGGTAGAGACCCAGTACTTC. This encodes CASSLSGSAVETQYF.

The CDR3 bases are TGTGCCAGCAGCCGCGGGGGGAGCTCCTACAATGAGCAGTTCTTC. Translating it yields CASSRGGSSYNEQFF. This chain links TRBV5-6 with TRBJ2-1; 8 bases map to TRBD2. Germline CDR1 and CDR2: SGHDT and YYEEEE. Germline trimming cut 4 bases from V and 0 bases from J; bases unmatched to any gene: 3. The CDR3 sequence is 15 residues long.

As DNA, the CDR3 is TGTGCCAGCAGTGAAGCGCCTACCTCGGGGGGGTACAATGAGCAGTTCTTC. This translates into CASSEAPTSGGYNEQFF. The V call is TRBV6-1, the J call TRBJ2-1; 8 positions agree with TRBD2. Germline V gives CDR1 MNHNS, CDR2 SASEGT. This CDR3 region has 17 residues. J gave up 4 bases and V 0 bases, and 8 bases lay outside the gene matches.

The chain has TRBV5-1 and TRBJ1-2, with D perhaps matching TRBD1 (6 bases). V dropped 4 bases and J dropped 6 bases, with 16 bases sitting between them. Germline V CDR1 and CDR2: SGHRS, YFSETQ. The CDR3 contains 14 residues. CDR3 amino acids: CASSPQGFADGYTF. In nucleotides, the CDR3 is TGCGCCAGCAGCCCACAGGGTTTTGCGGATGGCTACACCTTC.

The V gene is TRBV19, the J gene TRBJ1-5; possibly TRBD1 for D (5 bases). Germline-derived CDR1 and CDR2 are LNHDA and SQIVND (reference sequence). Trimming removed 7 bases from V and 2 bases from J, with 12 bases in between. The CDR3 runs 14 residues. CDR3 sequence (DNA): TGTGCCAGTAATTGGGGCTCTGGCAATCAGCCCCAGCATTTT. Amino acids: CASNWGSGNQPQHF.

The V call is TRBV5-1, the J call TRBJ2-7; the match to TRBD2 covers 8 bases. CDR3 length: 16 amino acids. V shed 0 bases, J shed 6 bases, and the junction held 11 bases outside the gene matches. Germline assignment: CDR1 SGHRS and CDR2 YFSETQ. CDR3 sequence (DNA): TGCGCCAGCAGCTTGGCCCACGGGAGGGAGGCGGTCGAGCAGTACTTC. Its translation: CASSLAHGREAVEQYF.

The V call is TRBV19, the J call TRBJ1-4, with TRBD1 matching 7 bases. V lost 2 bases, J lost 5 bases, and 2 bases stayed unmatched. This CDR3 is built from 14 residues. CDR1 is LNHDA, CDR2 SQIVND, per germline (reference sequence). The chain's CDR3 is CASSIHRGNEKLFF. In nucleotides, the CDR3 is TGTGCCAGTAGTATACACAGGGGCAATGAAAAACTGTTTTTT.

The chain uses TRBV6-1 and TRBJ1-4, with D possibly TRBD1 on 5 matching bases. Trimming cost V 0 bases and J 0 bases, with 17 bases left between them. The length of the CDR3 is 19 residues. Germline CDR1 is MNHNS and CDR2 is SASEGT. This chain's CDR3 is CASSEAHTGATATNEKLFF. In DNA, the CDR3 is TGTGCCAGCAGTGAAGCACACACAGGTGCCACGGCAACTAATGAAAAACTGTTTTTT.

This chain connects TRBV15 to TRBJ2-7; D may be TRBD2 (6 bases). From germline, CDR1 is LNHNV and CDR2 YYDKDF (reference sequence). V was trimmed by 0 bases and J by 0 bases, leaving 15 bases between them. This CDR3 has 17 residues. The CDR3 DNA reads TGTGCCACCAGCAGAGATGGCCGAGCGGGCCGCTCCTACGAGCAGTACTTC. This encodes CATSRDGRAGRSYEQYF.

The chain couples TRBV6-5 to TRBJ2-1; TRBD2 matches at 7 bases. CDR1 is MNHEY, CDR2 SVGAGI, per germline. The V segment lost 8 bases and the J segment 3 bases; nucleotides outside the gene matches: 7. The CDR3 is 14 amino acids. In nucleotides, the CDR3 is TGTGCCAGCGGGCGGCGGGAGAGCTACAATGAGCAGTTCTTC. Translated: CASGRRESYNEQFF.

This clone was observed a few times. The CDR3 nucleotides are TGTGCCAGCAGCCAGAAGGGGGATAATGAAAAACTGTTTTTT. Protein sequence: CASSQKGDNEKLFF. J is TRBJ1-4 and V is TRBV7-2; a weak D match, TRBD1 (6 bases). With 5 bases removed from V and 4 bases from J, the gap between germline ends came to 11 bases. This CDR3 is 14 amino acids long. The V gene's germline CDR1 is SGHTA and CDR2 FQGNSA. The full variable domain, completed using reference TRBV7-2 and TRBJ1-4, is GAGVSQSPSNKVTEKGKDVELRCDPISGHTALYWYRQSLGQGLEFLIYFQGNSAPDKSGLPSDRFSAERTGGSVSTLTIQRTQQEDSAVYLCASSQKGDNEKLFFGSGTQLSVL.

The rearrangement links TRBV11-2 to TRBJ2-2; D gene ambiguous. Germline V lookup: CDR1 SGHAT, CDR2 FQNNGV. Trimming removed 1 base at V and 0 bases at J, with 12 bases between. There are 17 residues in the CDR3. Written as DNA, the CDR3 is TGTGCCAGCAGCTTAGTATCGGTCGCCTCGAACACCGGGGAGCTGTTTTTT. This sequence encodes CASSLVSVASNTGELFF.

V gene TRBV6-5 combines with J gene TRBJ1-1; D not resolved. CDR3 length equals 14 residues. CDR1 is MNHEY and CDR2 is SVGAGI in the germline V gene. Trimming removed 6 bases at V and 1 base at J, with 12 bases between. The chain's CDR3 is CASRDGGENTEAFF. CDR3 DNA sequence: TGTGCCAGCAGGGACGGCGGGGAGAACACTGAAGCTTTCTTT.

V gene TRBV28 combines with J gene TRBJ1-1; 8 bases are a match to TRBD1. V gave up 1 base and J gave up 6 bases; unmatched junction bases: 7. The CDR3 spans 15 residues. CDR1 MDHEN and CDR2 SYDVKM come from the germline V gene. CDR3 nucleotides: TGTGCCAGCAGTTTATTTGGGCAGGGGGCCTCTGAAGCTTTCTTT. This translates into CASSLFGQGASEAFF. The whole variable domain, remainder taken from reference TRBV28 and TRBJ1-1, is DVKVTQSSRYLVKRTGEKVFLECVQDMDHENMFWYRQDPGLGLRLIYFSYDVKMKEKGDIPEGYSVSREKKERFSLILESASTNQTSMYLCASSLFGQGASEAFFGQGTRLTVV.